Listed below are T cell receptor beta chains from one sample, sequenced in a study of T cell responses to AZD1222 COVID-19 vaccine. TCRdb keeps only in-frame clones here, not all; method: immunoSEQ multiplex PCR. The repertoire holds approximately 190,000 clones, with roughly 93% as singletons. This sample comprised peripheral blood, obtained on day 0 of AZD1222 vaccination. These receptors were taken from an adult in good health. Each CDR3 is given with its conserved first and last residue. The D gene is left open where the match is weak. The listing skips clone size in some rows; elsewhere it reads once, few, many or a size class.

D: TRBD1; size: -; J: TRBJ2-3; V: TRBV9; DNA: TGTGCCAGCAGCGAGAGGGGTGGGACAGGGCAGTATTTT; CDR3: CASSERGGTGQYF
D: -; size: -; J: TRBJ2-7; V: TRBV4-1; DNA: TGCGCCAGCAGCCAAGTTGGTCAGCTTTCCTACGAGCAGTACTTC; CDR3: CASSQVGQLSYEQYF
D: TRBD1; size: -; J: TRBJ1-5; V: TRBV19; DNA: TGTGCCAGTAGTAAGCGACAGGGGTCGGATAGCAATCAGCCCCAGCATTTT; CDR3: CASSKRQGSDSNQPQHF
D: TRBD1; size: -; J: TRBJ2-5; V: TRBV5-1; DNA: TGCGCCAGCAGCCGGACAGGGGGCGAAGAGACCCAGTACTTC; CDR3: CASSRTGGEETQYF
D: -; size: -; J: TRBJ2-5; V: TRBV7-6; DNA: TGTGCCAGCAGCTCCCCCGAGGGGGGAGTGTACGGGGAAGAGACCCAGTACTTC; CDR3: CASSSPEGGVYGEETQYF
D: -; size: -; J: TRBJ1-4; V: TRBV11-2; DNA: TGTGCCAGCAGCTCCAAATTCTTTAATGAAAAACTGTTTTTT; CDR3: CASSSKFFNEKLFF
D: -; size: few; J: TRBJ1-2; V: TRBV28; DNA: TGTGCCAGCAGCCCGGCGGTCTATGGCTACACCTTC; CDR3: CASSPAVYGYTF
D: TRBD1; size: once; J: TRBJ1-6; V: TRBV5-6; DNA: TGTGCCAGCAGCCCCGACAGGGAAAATTCACCCCTCCACTTT; CDR3: CASSPDRENSPLHF
D: TRBD2; size: -; J: TRBJ2-1; V: TRBV27; DNA: TGTGCCAGCAACGTAGCGGGGACTAGCGGGATCTACAATGAGCAGTTCTTC; CDR3: CASNVAGTSGIYNEQFF
D: -; size: -; J: TRBJ1-3; V: TRBV14; DNA: TGTGCCAGCAGGCCGGACGGAAACTCTGGAAACACCATATATTTT; CDR3: CASRPDGNSGNTIYF
D: TRBD1; size: -; J: TRBJ1-4; V: TRBV7-2; DNA: TGTGCCAGCAGCTTAGTTGTCAGGGGGTCTGCAACTAATGAAAAACTGTTTTTT; CDR3: CASSLVVRGSATNEKLFF
D: -; size: few; J: TRBJ1-2; V: TRBV6-1; DNA: TGTGCCAGCAGTGAAGTCCGCCGTGGGGCAGGCTACACCTTC; CDR3: CASSEVRRGAGYTF
D: -; size: -; J: TRBJ1-1; V: TRBV7-3; DNA: TGTGCCAGCAGCTTCGGGGCCAACACTGAAGCTTTCTTT; CDR3: CASSFGANTEAFF
D: TRBD2; size: -; J: TRBJ2-1; V: TRBV7-2; DNA: TGTGCCAGCAGCCAAGGACTAGCGGGGAGCTATGAGCAGTTCTTC; CDR3: CASSQGLAGSYEQFF
D: TRBD1; size: -; J: TRBJ1-6; V: TRBV28; DNA: TGTGCCAGCAGTTTTGCAGGGGGCGCACCCCTCCACTTT; CDR3: CASSFAGGAPLHF
D: -; size: -; J: TRBJ2-5; V: TRBV20-1; DNA: TGCAGTGCCCTCGACCAAGAGACCCAGTACTTC; CDR3: CSALDQETQYF
D: -; size: -; J: TRBJ1-4; V: TRBV5-1; DNA: TGCGCCAGCAGCCCTGGCGGGGGGGCTAATGAAAAACTGTTTTTT; CDR3: CASSPGGGANEKLFF
D: -; size: -; J: TRBJ1-4; V: TRBV29-1; DNA: TGCAGCGTTGAAGATGCGGGAAATAATGAAAAACTGTTTTTT; CDR3: CSVEDAGNNEKLFF
D: -; size: -; J: TRBJ2-1; V: TRBV24-1; DNA: TGTGCCACCAGCAGTAGCGGAGGTCACAATGAGCAGTTCTTC; CDR3: CATSSSGGHNEQFF
D: TRBD1; size: few; J: TRBJ1-1; V: TRBV6-7; DNA: TGTGCCAGCAGAGAGACAGGGGCGTGGAACACTGAAGCTTTCTTT; CDR3: CASRETGAWNTEAFF
D: -; size: -; J: TRBJ2-1; V: TRBV7-2; DNA: TGTGCCAGCAGCTTAGCGTCCTCAATTGTTTACAATGAGCAGTTCTTC; CDR3: CASSLASSIVYNEQFF
D: -; size: -; J: TRBJ1-2; V: TRBV7-8; DNA: TGTGCCAGCAGCTTTCGAGCAGAGTCCTATGGCTACACCTTC; CDR3: CASSFRAESYGYTF
D: TRBD1; size: -; J: TRBJ1-6; V: TRBV27; DNA: TGTGCCAGCAGTTTACAGGGGGCAGCCAATTCACCCCTCCACTTT; CDR3: CASSLQGAANSPLHF
D: -; size: -; J: TRBJ1-2; V: TRBV28; DNA: TGTGCCAGCAGTTTATATGGGAACGGACAGAACTATGGCTACACCTTC; CDR3: CASSLYGNGQNYGYTF
D: TRBD2; size: -; J: TRBJ2-3; V: TRBV6-5; DNA: TGTGCCTCAAGGGGAGGGAGTACAGATACGCAGTATTTT; CDR3: CASRGGSTDTQYF
D: -; size: -; J: TRBJ2-2; V: TRBV27; DNA: TGTGCCAGCAGTTTATTACAGGAGGTCGGGGAGCTGTTTTTT; CDR3: CASSLLQEVGELFF
D: -; size: -; J: TRBJ1-1; V: TRBV12-3/TRBV12-4; DNA: TGTGCCAGCAGTTGGTTAGGAACTGAAGCTTTCTTT; CDR3: CASSWLGTEAFF
D: -; size: -; J: TRBJ2-3; V: TRBV11-2; DNA: TGTGCCAGCAACCTACTAGGAAACACAGATACGCAGTATTTT; CDR3: CASNLLGNTDTQYF
D: -; size: -; J: TRBJ2-7; V: TRBV18; DNA: TGTGCCAGCTCACTTACCAGGGGCCAGGGCGAGCAGTACTTC; CDR3: CASSLTRGQGEQYF
D: -; size: many; J: TRBJ2-1; V: TRBV27; DNA: TGTGCCAGCAGTTTCTCCCACAATGAGCAGTTCTTC; CDR3: CASSFSHNEQFF
D: -; size: -; J: TRBJ1-2; V: TRBV19; DNA: TGTGCCAGTACCATAAAGGGTTATGGCTACACCTTC; CDR3: CASTIKGYGYTF
D: -; size: -; J: TRBJ1-5; V: TRBV28; DNA: TGTGCCAGCAGCAGGAGCAATCAGCCCCAGCATTTT; CDR3: CASSRSNQPQHF
D: TRBD1; size: once; J: TRBJ1-2; V: TRBV29-1; DNA: TGCAGCGTTCGGGACAGGGCCAACCAGAACTATGGCTACACCTTC; CDR3: CSVRDRANQNYGYTF
D: TRBD2; size: -; J: TRBJ2-1; V: TRBV7-9; DNA: TGTGCCAGCAGCCCCCGACTAGCGGGACCCTACAATGAGCAGTTCTTC; CDR3: CASSPRLAGPYNEQFF
D: TRBD1; size: -; J: TRBJ1-2; V: TRBV5-4; DNA: TGTGCCAGCAGCTTGGTCGGACAGGGGCAAAGGGGCTATGGCTACACCTTC; CDR3: CASSLVGQGQRGYGYTF
D: -; size: -; J: TRBJ2-7; V: TRBV5-1; DNA: TGCGCCAGCAGCTTGTTGGCAGGGACTGAGTACGAGCAGTACTTC; CDR3: CASSLLAGTEYEQYF
D: TRBD1; size: -; J: TRBJ2-7; V: TRBV3-1/TRBV3-2; DNA: TGTGCCAGCAGCCAAGATCCCCGACAGGGGCGGACCTACGAGCAGTACTTC; CDR3: CASSQDPRQGRTYEQYF
D: TRBD1; size: -; J: TRBJ2-2; V: TRBV18; DNA: TGTGCCAGCTCACCACCGAAGACAGGGTCAAACACCGGGGAGCTGTTTTTT; CDR3: CASSPPKTGSNTGELFF
D: -; size: -; J: TRBJ2-7; V: TRBV20-1; DNA: TGCAGTGCTAGTCCCCTCGACAGACCAACCTACGAGCAGTACTTC; CDR3: CSASPLDRPTYEQYF
D: TRBD2; size: -; J: TRBJ2-7; V: TRBV24-1; DNA: TGTGCCACCAGTGATCCGACTAGCGGGAGGCTGCCCTACGAGCAGTACTTC; CDR3: CATSDPTSGRLPYEQYF
D: -; size: -; J: TRBJ2-7; V: TRBV28; DNA: TGTGCCAGCAGTTACGACGGGATCTCAGCATACGAGCAGTACTTC; CDR3: CASSYDGISAYEQYF
D: -; size: -; J: TRBJ1-4; V: TRBV28; DNA: TGTGCCAGCAGTTCCCTGCATGAAAAACTGTTTTTT; CDR3: CASSSLHEKLFF
D: TRBD2; size: once; J: TRBJ2-2; V: TRBV9; DNA: TGTGCCAGCAGCGTAGGTAGCGGGGGGCCTCGGACCGGGGAGCTGTTTTTT; CDR3: CASSVGSGGPRTGELFF
D: -; size: -; J: TRBJ1-2; V: TRBV9; DNA: TGTGCCAGCAGCACAACAGATTCAGCTAACTATGGCTACACCTTC; CDR3: CASSTTDSANYGYTF
D: -; size: -; J: TRBJ1-2; V: TRBV6-5; DNA: TGTGCCAGCAGTACAGACAGGTCGACTAACTATGGCTACACCTTC; CDR3: CASSTDRSTNYGYTF
D: TRBD2; size: -; J: TRBJ2-7; V: TRBV27; DNA: TGTGCCAGCAGTAGACTAGCGGGGCCCTCCTACGAGCAGTACTTC; CDR3: CASSRLAGPSYEQYF
D: -; size: -; J: TRBJ2-7; V: TRBV4-2; DNA: TGTGCCAGCAGCCCACGGTCGGGCCAGTCCTACGAGCAGTACTTC; CDR3: CASSPRSGQSYEQYF
D: TRBD1; size: -; J: TRBJ2-7; V: TRBV24-1; DNA: TGTGCCAGAATGGGACAGGTGAATTACGAGCAGTACTTC; CDR3: CARMGQVNYEQYF
D: -; size: -; J: TRBJ1-5; V: TRBV4-1; DNA: TGCGCCAGCAGCCAAGGCAGAGCGGGGATATTGAGCAATCAGCCCCAGCATTTT; CDR3: CASSQGRAGILSNQPQHF
D: TRBD1; size: -; J: TRBJ1-1; V: TRBV28; DNA: TGTGCCAGCAGTTCGACAGGGGAATGGCCATGGGGGACTGAAGCTTTCTTT; CDR3: CASSSTGEWPWGTEAFF
D: TRBD1; size: -; J: TRBJ1-1; V: TRBV2; DNA: TGTGCCAGCACACAGGGGGTATCTGAAGCTTTCTTT; CDR3: CASTQGVSEAFF
D: TRBD2; size: -; J: TRBJ2-1; V: TRBV4-3; DNA: TGCGCCAGCAGCCAAGCACTAGCGATCGATGAGCAGTTCTTC; CDR3: CASSQALAIDEQFF
D: TRBD2; size: -; J: TRBJ2-7; V: TRBV6-1; DNA: TGTGCCAGCAGTGAAAGCGGGAGGGGCTACGAGCAGTACTTC; CDR3: CASSESGRGYEQYF
D: TRBD2; size: -; J: TRBJ2-3; V: TRBV5-4; DNA: TGTGCCAGCAGCGCCGGACTAGCGGGGGGCCTTCGGGGCACAGATACGCAGTATTTT; CDR3: CASSAGLAGGLRGTDTQYF
D: TRBD2; size: -; J: TRBJ2-3; V: TRBV5-4; DNA: TGTGCCAGCAGCTTGTTGCTAGCGGGAGTCACAGATACGCAGTATTTT; CDR3: CASSLLLAGVTDTQYF
D: -; size: -; J: TRBJ1-5; V: TRBV27; DNA: TGTGCCAGCGGGTGGACAGACAGGCATTTT; CDR3: CASGWTDRHF
D: -; size: -; J: TRBJ2-3; V: TRBV29-1; DNA: TGCAGCGGAGGACCCGGGGCGGGGGATACGCAGTATTTT; CDR3: CSGGPGAGDTQYF